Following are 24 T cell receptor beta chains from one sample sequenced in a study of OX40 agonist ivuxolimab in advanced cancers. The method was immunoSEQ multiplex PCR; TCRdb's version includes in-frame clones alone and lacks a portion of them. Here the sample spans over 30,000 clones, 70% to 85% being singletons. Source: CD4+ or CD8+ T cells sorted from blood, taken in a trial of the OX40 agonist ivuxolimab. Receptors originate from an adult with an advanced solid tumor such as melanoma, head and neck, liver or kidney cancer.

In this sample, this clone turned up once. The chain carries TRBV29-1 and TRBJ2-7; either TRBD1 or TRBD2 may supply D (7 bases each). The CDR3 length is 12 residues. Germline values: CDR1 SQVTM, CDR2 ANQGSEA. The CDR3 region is CSVPGGGYEQYF. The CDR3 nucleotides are TGCAGTGTGCCAGGGGGGGGATACGAGCAGTACTTC.

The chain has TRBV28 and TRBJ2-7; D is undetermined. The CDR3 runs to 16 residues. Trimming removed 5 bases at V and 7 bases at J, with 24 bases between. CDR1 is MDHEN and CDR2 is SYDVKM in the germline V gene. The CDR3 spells CASSQPAVPGTREQYF. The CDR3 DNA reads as TGTGCCAGCAGTCAACCAGCCGTTCCGGGTACCAGGGAGCAGTACTTC.

The CDR3 spells CASSLTSGGAETQYF. The DNA for the CDR3 is TGTGCCAGCAGCTTAACTAGCGGGGGGGCGGAGACCCAGTACTTC. The chain carries TRBV7-3 and TRBJ2-5; TRBD2 aligns across 11 bases. V dropped 0 bases and J dropped 5; count of bases not matched to a gene: 2. CDR1 is SGHTA, CDR2 FQGTGA, per germline. The CDR3 consists of 15 residues. Full variable domain (remainder filled in from reference TRBV7-3 and TRBJ2-5): GAGVSQTPSNKVTEKGKYVELRCDPISGHTALYWYRQSLGQGPEFLIYFQGTGAADDSGLPNDRFFAVRPEGSVSTLKIQRTERGDSAVYLCASSLTSGGAETQYFGPGTRLLVL.

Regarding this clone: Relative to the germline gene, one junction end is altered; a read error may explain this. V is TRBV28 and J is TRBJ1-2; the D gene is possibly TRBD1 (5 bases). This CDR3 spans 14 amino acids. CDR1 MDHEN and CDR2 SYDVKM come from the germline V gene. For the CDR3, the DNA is TGTGCCAGCAGTTTATTTGAGGGGAACTATGGCCACACCTTC. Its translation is CASSLFEGNYGHTF.

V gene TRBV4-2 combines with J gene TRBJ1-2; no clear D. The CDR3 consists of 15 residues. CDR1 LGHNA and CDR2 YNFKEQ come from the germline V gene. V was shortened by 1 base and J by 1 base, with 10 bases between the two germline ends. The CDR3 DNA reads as TGTGCCAGCAGCCAAGGAGGTCAGTTTAACTATGGCTACACCTTC. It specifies CASSQGGQFNYGYTF.

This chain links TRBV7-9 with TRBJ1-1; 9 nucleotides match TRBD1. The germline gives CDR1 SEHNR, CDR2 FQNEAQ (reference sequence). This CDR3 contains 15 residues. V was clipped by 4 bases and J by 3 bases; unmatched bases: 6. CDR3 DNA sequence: TGTGCCAGCAGCTCTGTACAGGGGGCGGACACTGAAGCTTTCTTT. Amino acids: CASSSVQGADTEAFF.

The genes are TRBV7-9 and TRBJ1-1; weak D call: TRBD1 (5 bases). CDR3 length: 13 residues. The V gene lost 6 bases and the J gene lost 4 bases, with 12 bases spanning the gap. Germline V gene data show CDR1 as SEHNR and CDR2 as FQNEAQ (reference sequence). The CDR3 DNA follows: TGTGCCAGCAGTAGGGACTCGGGCACTGAAGCTTTCTTT. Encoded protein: CASSRDSGTEAFF.

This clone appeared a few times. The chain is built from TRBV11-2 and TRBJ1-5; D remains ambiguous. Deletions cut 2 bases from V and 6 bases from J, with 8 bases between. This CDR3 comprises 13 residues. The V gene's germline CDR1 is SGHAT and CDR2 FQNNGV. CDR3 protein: CASSLSVGQPQHF. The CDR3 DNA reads TGTGCCAGCAGCTTATCGGTAGGTCAGCCCCAGCATTTT.

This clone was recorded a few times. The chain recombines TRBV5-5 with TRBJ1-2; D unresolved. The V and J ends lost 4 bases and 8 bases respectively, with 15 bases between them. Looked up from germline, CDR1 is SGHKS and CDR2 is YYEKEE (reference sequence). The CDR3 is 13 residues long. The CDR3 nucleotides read TGTGCCAGCAGCCCCCAGCCCGGAAGGGGCTACACCTTC. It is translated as CASSPQPGRGYTF. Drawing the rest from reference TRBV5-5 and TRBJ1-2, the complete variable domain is DAGVTQSPTHLIKTRGQQVTLRCSPISGHKSVSWYQQVLGQGPQFIFQYYEKEERGRGNFPDRFSARQFPNYSSELNVNALLLGDSALYLCASSPQPGRGYTFGSGTRLTVV.

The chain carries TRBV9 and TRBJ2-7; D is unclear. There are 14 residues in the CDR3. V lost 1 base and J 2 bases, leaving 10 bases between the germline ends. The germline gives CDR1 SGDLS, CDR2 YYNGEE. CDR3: CASSVLDTTYEQYF. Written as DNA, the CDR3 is TGTGCCAGCAGCGTACTGGATACCACCTACGAGCAGTACTTC.

The CDR3 nucleotides are TGCAGTGCTAGGGTCAACTATGGCTACACCTTC. Amino acids: CSARVNYGYTF. The chain uses TRBV20-1 and TRBJ1-2; the D is unclear. The CDR3 consists of 11 residues. Trimming removed 3 bases at V and 2 bases at J, with 4 bases between. Germline V lookup: CDR1 DFQATT, CDR2 SNEGSKA (reference sequence).

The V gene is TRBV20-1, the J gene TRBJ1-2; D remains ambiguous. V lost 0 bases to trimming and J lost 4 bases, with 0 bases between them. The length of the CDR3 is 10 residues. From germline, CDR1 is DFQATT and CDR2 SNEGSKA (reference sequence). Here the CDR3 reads CSARDYGYTF. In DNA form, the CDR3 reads TGCAGTGCTAGAGACTATGGCTACACCTTC.

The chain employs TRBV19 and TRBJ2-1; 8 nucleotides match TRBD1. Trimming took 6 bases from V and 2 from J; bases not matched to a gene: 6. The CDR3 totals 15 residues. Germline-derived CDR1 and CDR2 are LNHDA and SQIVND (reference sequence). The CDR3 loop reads CASSWTGYTYNEQFF. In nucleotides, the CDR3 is TGTGCCAGTAGCTGGACAGGGTACACCTACAATGAGCAGTTCTTC.

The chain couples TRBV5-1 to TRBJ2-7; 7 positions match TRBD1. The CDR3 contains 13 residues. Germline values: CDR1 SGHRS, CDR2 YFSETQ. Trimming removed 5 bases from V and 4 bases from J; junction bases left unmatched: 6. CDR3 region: CASRPGTDYEQYF. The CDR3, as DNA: TGCGCCAGCAGACCCGGGACAGATTACGAGCAGTACTTC.

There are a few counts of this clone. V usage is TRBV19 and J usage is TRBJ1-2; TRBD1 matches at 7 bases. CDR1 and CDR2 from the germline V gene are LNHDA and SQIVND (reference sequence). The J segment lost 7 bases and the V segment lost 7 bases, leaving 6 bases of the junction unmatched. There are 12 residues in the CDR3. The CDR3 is CASTSGGAGYTF. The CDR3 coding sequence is TGTGCCAGTACCTCAGGGGGGGCTGGCTACACCTTC.

In DNA form, the CDR3 reads TGCGCCAGCAGCCAAGGTTTCGGCGGCCAAGAGACCCAGTACTTC. It is translated as CASSQGFGGQETQYF. The chain uses TRBV4-1 and TRBJ2-5; D is unresolved. Per germline, CDR1 MGHRA and CDR2 YSYEKL. V lost 1 base, J lost 1 base, and 10 bases lay in between. The CDR3 runs 15 residues.

The DNA for the CDR3 is TGCGCCAGCAGCCAAGATAAAACAATCTACTATGGCTACACCTTC. It specifies CASSQDKTIYYGYTF. The rearrangement links TRBV4-1 to TRBJ1-2; no clear D gene. Looked up from germline, CDR1 is MGHRA and CDR2 is YSYEKL. The CDR3 has 15 amino acids. Trimming stripped 0 bases from V and 3 bases from J, with 11 bases between.

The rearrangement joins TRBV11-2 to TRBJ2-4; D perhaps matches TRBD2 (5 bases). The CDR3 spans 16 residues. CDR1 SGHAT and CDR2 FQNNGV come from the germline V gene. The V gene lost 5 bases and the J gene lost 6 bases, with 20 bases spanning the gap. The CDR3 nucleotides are TGTGCCAGCAGCCCTCTAGCTGTTGCTTCGGGAAACATTCAGTACTTC. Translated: CASSPLAVASGNIQYF.

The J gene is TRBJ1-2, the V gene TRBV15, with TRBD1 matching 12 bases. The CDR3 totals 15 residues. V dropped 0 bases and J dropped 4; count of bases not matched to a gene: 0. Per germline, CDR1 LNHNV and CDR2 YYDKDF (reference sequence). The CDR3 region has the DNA TGTGCCACCAGCAGAGAGGGACAGGGGGCCTATGGCTACACCTTC. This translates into CATSREGQGAYGYTF.

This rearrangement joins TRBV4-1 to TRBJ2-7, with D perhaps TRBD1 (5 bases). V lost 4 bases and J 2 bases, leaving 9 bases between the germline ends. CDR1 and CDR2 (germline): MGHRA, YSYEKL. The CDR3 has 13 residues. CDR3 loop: CASSRIGAYEQYF. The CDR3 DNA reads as TGCGCCAGCAGCCGAATAGGGGCCTACGAGCAGTACTTC.

In DNA form, the CDR3 reads TGTGCCAGTAGTATAGGGTCTGCGGCTTTCTATGGCTACACCTTC. It specifies CASSIGSAAFYGYTF. This chain uses TRBV19 with TRBJ1-2; no firm D call. The ends were cut back, 1 base at V and 4 bases at J, with 13 bases in the middle. The CDR3 totals 15 residues. Germline V CDR1 and CDR2: LNHDA, SQIVND (reference sequence).

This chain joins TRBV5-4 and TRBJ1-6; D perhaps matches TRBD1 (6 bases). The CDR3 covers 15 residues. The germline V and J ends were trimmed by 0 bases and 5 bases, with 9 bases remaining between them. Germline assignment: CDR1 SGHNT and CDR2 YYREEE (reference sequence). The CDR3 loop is CASSLAGVDNSPLHF. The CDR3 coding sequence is TGTGCCAGCAGCTTGGCAGGGGTAGATAATTCACCCCTCCACTTT. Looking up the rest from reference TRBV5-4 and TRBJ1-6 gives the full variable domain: ETGVTQSPTHLIKTRGQQVTLRCSSQSGHNTVSWYQQALGQGPQFIFQYYREEENGRGNFPPRFSGLQFPNYSSELNVNALELDDSALYLCASSLAGVDNSPLHFGNGTRLTVT.

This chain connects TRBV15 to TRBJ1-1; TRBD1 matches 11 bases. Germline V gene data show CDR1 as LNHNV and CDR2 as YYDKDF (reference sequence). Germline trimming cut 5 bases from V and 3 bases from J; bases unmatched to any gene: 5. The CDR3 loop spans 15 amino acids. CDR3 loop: CATSPGTGGYTEAFF. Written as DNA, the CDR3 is TGTGCCACCAGCCCCGGGACAGGGGGATACACTGAAGCTTTCTTT.

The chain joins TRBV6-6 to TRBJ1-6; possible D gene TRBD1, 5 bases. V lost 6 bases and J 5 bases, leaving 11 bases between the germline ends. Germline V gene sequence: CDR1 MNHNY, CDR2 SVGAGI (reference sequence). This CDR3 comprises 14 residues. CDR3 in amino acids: CASRRGRHNSPLHF. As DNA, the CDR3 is TGTGCCAGCAGGAGGGGAAGACATAATTCACCCCTCCACTTT.